Following are 10 T cell receptor beta chains from one sample sequenced in a study of T cell clonotyping in hematopoietic cell transplantation. As to time point: recipient sample about 28 days before transplant, after cytoreduction. Sequenced by immunoSEQ multiplex PCR; TCRdb stores in-frame clones only, minus some. In the table there are around 26,000 clones, roughly 85% of which are singletons. The specimen was peripheral blood mononuclear cells, collected before stem cell transplant. Source of these receptors: a man aged 35 to 55 with acute myeloid leukemia. Some clones in this sample may be carry-over from other donors' samples.

This sequence joins TRBV19 and TRBJ2-5; no reliable D call. The length of the CDR3 is 13 residues. The germline V gene encodes CDR1 LNHDA and CDR2 SQIVND (reference sequence). With 4 bases removed from V and 7 bases from J, the gap between germline ends came to 13 bases. CDR3 in amino acids: CASSRVGIGTQYF. CDR3 nucleotides: TGTGCCAGTAGTAGGGTAGGGATAGGGACCCAGTACTTC.

The chain has TRBV9 and TRBJ2-7; 9 bases map to TRBD2. CDR1 and CDR2 from the germline V gene are SGDLS and YYNGEE. The CDR3 length is 15 residues. With V trimmed by 2 bases and J by 2 bases, 5 bases remained unmatched. The CDR3 DNA sequence: TGTGCCAGCAGCGTCCAAGCGGGGGGTACCTACGAGCAGTACTTC. It codes for CASSVQAGGTYEQYF.

This chain links TRBV6-6 with TRBJ2-1; D might be TRBD2 (6 bases). V was clipped by 4 bases and J by 5 bases, with 15 bases between them. In germline, CDR1 is MNHNY, CDR2 SVGAGI (reference sequence). This CDR3 contains 15 residues. The CDR3 DNA follows: TGTGCCAGCAGTTCCAGCGGGTTAGGGAACAATGAGCAGTTCTTC. Amino acids: CASSSSGLGNNEQFF.

This chain links TRBV2 with TRBJ2-1; perhaps D is TRBD1 or TRBD2 (5 bases each). The CDR3 is made up of 16 amino acids. The V end was cut by 8 bases, the J end by 3 bases, with 20 bases between. Germline lookup yields CDR1 SNHLY and CDR2 FYNNEI. Here the CDR3 reads CASSSGTSQNYNEQFF. The CDR3 bases are TGTGCCAGCTCGTCCGGGACCTCCCAGAACTACAATGAGCAGTTCTTC.

The genes are TRBV7-9 and TRBJ2-2, with D perhaps matching TRBD1 (6 bases). The V gene's germline CDR1 is SEHNR and CDR2 FQNEAQ (reference sequence). V was clipped by 2 bases and J by 5 bases, with 18 bases between them. The CDR3 has 17 residues. CDR3 DNA: TGTGCCAGCAGCTTACCGGGACAAGGGGTTTCAACCGGGGAGCTGTTTTTT. As protein: CASSLPGQGVSTGELFF.

The genes are TRBV28 and TRBJ2-2, with 8 bases matching TRBD1. In germline, CDR1 is MDHEN, CDR2 SYDVKM. The CDR3 length is 15 residues. Germline trimming cut 5 bases from V and 15 bases from J; bases unmatched to any gene: 17. The CDR3 nucleotides are TGTGCCAGCAGTGGTCCGGACAGGGCCCCTGGGGTGGTGTTTTTT. It yields the protein CASSGPDRAPGVVFF.

The V and J genes are TRBV28 and TRBJ1-5; perhaps TRBD1 as D (6 bases). Trimming took 5 bases from V and 3 from J, leaving 17 bases between them. This CDR3 comprises 16 residues. Germline V lookup: CDR1 MDHEN, CDR2 SYDVKM. CDR3 loop: CASSPFLGGLNQPQHF. The CDR3 coding sequence is TGTGCCAGCAGTCCCTTCCTTGGGGGGCTCAATCAGCCCCAGCATTTT. Looking up the rest from reference TRBV28 and TRBJ1-5 gives the full variable domain: DVKVTQSSRYLVKRTGEKVFLECVQDMDHENMFWYRQDPGLGLRLIYFSYDVKMKEKGDIPEGYSVSREKKERFSLILESASTNQTSMYLCASSPFLGGLNQPQHFGDGTRLSIL.

This chain joins TRBV6-5 and TRBJ2-7; no firm D call. V gave up 11 bases and J gave up 1 base, with 18 bases separating them. This CDR3 is built from 14 residues. Germline V lookup: CDR1 MNHEY, CDR2 SVGAGI. CDR3 amino acids: CAARQRAESYEQYF. Here the CDR3 DNA reads TGTGCCGCGCGCCAAAGGGCAGAGTCCTACGAGCAGTACTTC.

J is TRBJ2-3 and V is TRBV4-2, with D possibly TRBD2 on 6 matching bases. CDR1 is LGHNA and CDR2 is YNFKEQ in the germline V gene. Trimming pared 4 bases from V and 2 bases from J, leaving 19 bases between. The CDR3 totals 17 residues. The CDR3 sequence: CASSPKRRTTYTDTQYF. CDR3 sequence (DNA): TGTGCCAGCAGCCCTAAGCGCCGGACTACCTACACAGATACGCAGTATTTT.

This clone turned up a few times. CDR3 DNA sequence: TGCGCCAGCAGTGAGAGGCTAGCGGTCGGGGAGCTGTTTTTT. As protein: CASSERLAVGELFF. This chain joins TRBV10-1 and TRBJ2-2, with 7 positions matching TRBD2. V shed 2 bases and J 7 bases; nucleotides not matched to a gene: 4. Germline CDR1 reads WNHNN; CDR2 reads SYGVQD (reference sequence). This CDR3 region has 14 residues.